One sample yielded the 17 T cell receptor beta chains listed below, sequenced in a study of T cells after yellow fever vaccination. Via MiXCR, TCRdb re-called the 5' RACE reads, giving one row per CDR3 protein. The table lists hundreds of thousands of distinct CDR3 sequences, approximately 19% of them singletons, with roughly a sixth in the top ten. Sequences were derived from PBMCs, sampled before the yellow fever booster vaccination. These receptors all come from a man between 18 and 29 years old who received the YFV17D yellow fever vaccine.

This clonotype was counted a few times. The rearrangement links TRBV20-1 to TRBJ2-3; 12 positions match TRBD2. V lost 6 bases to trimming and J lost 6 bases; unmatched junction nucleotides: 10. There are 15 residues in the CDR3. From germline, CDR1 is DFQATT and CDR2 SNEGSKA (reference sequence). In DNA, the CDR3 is TGCAGTGCCCCCCTAGCGGGGGGGCCGGGGGATACGCAGTATTTT. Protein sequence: CSAPLAGGPGDTQYF.

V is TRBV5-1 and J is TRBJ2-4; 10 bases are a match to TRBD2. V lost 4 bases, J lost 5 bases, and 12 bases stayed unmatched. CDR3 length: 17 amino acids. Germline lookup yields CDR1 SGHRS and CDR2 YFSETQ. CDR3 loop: CASSDLPSGGGENIQYF. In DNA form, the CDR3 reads TGCGCCAGCAGCGATTTGCCTAGCGGGGGTGGCGAAAACATTCAGTACTTC.

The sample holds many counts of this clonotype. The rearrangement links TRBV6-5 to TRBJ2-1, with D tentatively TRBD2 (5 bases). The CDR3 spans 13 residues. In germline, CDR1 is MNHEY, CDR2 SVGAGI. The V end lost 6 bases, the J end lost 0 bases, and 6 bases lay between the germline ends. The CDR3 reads CASSTSSYNEQFF. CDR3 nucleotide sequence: TGTGCCAGCAGCACTAGCTCCTACAATGAGCAGTTCTTC.

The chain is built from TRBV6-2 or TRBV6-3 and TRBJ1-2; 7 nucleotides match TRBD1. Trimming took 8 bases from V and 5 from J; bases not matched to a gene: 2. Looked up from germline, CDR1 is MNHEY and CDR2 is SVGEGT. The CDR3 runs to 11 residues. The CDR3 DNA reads TGTGCCAGCGAGACAGGGTATGGCTACACCTTC. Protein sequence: CASETGYGYTF.

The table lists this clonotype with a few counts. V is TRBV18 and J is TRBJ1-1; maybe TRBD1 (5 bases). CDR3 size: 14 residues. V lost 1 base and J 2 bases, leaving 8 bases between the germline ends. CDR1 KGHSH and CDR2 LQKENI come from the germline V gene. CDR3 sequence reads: CASSPRQPNTEAFF. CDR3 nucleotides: TGTGCCAGCTCACCACGACAGCCCAACACTGAAGCTTTCTTT.

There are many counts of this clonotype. In nucleotides, the CDR3 is TGCGCCAGCAGCTTGGGCGGAAAACTGTTTTTT. Translated, it gives CASSLGGKLFF. The J gene is TRBJ1-4, the V gene TRBV5-1; D call uncertain. This CDR3 is 11 amino acids long. The V end was cut by 0 bases, the J end by 10 bases, with 4 bases between. Germline V gives CDR1 SGHRS, CDR2 YFSETQ. The full variable domain, in which reference TRBV5-1 and TRBJ1-4 provide the parts outside the CDR3, is KAGVTQTPRYLIKTRGQQVTLSCSPISGHRSVSWYQQTPGQGLQFLFEYFSETQRNKGNFPGRFSGRQFSNSRSEMNVSTLELGDSALYLCASSLGGKLFFGSGTQLSVL.

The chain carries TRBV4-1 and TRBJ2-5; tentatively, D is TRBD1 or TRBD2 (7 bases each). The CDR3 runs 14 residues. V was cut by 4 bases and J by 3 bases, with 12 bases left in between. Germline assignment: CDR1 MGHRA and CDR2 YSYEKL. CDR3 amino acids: CASSRSGTEETQYF. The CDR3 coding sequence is TGCGCCAGCAGCCGGAGCGGGACAGAAGAGACCCAGTACTTC.

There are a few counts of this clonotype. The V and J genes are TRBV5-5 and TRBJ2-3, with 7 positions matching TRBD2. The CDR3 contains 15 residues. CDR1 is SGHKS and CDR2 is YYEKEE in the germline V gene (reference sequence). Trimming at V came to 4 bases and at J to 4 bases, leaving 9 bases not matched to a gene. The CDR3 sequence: CASSAGGSGADTQYF. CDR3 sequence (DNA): TGTGCCAGCAGCGCCGGTGGGAGCGGGGCAGATACGCAGTATTTT. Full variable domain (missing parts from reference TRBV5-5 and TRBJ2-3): DAGVTQSPTHLIKTRGQQVTLRCSPISGHKSVSWYQQVLGQGPQFIFQYYEKEERGRGNFPDRFSARQFPNYSSELNVNALLLGDSALYLCASSAGGSGADTQYFGPGTRLTVL.

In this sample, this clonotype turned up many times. This CDR3 is CASSLGGGALDEQFF. DNA of the CDR3: TGCGCCAGCAGCTTGGGCGGGGGGGCTTTGGATGAGCAGTTCTTC. V gene TRBV5-1 combines with J gene TRBJ2-1, with 9 bases aligning to TRBD2. Trimming cost V 0 bases and J 8 bases; bases outside gene matches: 6. The length of the CDR3 is 15 residues. The V gene's germline CDR1 is SGHRS and CDR2 YFSETQ.

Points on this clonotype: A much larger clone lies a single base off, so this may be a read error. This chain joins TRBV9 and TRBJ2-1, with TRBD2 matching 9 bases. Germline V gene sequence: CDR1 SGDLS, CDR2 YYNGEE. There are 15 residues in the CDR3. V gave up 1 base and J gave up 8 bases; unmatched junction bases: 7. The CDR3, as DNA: TGTGCCAGCAGCGTAACGGCGGGGGGGTTCTATGAGCAGTTCTTC. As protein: CASSVTAGGFYEQFF.

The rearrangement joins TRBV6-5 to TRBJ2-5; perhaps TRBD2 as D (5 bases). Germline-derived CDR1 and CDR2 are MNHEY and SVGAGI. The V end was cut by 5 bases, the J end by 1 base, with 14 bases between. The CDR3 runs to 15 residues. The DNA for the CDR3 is TGTGCCAGCAGTCCGGGATCCTGGCGCCAAGAGACCCAGTACTTC. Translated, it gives CASSPGSWRQETQYF.

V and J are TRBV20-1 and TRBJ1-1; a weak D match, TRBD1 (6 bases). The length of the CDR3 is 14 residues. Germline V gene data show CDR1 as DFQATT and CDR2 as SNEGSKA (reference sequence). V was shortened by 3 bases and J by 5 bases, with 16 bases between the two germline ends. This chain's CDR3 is CSARAWGGQTEAFF. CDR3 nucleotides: TGCAGTGCTAGGGCTTGGGGGGGCCAGACTGAAGCTTTCTTT.

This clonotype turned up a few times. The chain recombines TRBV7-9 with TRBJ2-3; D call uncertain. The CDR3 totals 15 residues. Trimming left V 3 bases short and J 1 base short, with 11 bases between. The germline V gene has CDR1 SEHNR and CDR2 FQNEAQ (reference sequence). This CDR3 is CASSFRATRTDTQYF. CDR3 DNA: TGTGCCAGCAGCTTTCGGGCTACCCGCACAGATACGCAGTATTTT.

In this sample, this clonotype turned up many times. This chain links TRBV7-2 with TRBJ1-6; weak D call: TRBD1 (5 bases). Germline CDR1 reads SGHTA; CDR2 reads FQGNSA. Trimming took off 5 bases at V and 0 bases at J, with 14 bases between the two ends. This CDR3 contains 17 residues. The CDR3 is CASSPTAMSSYNSPLHF. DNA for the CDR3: TGTGCCAGCAGCCCGACAGCCATGAGCTCCTATAATTCACCCCTCCACTTT.

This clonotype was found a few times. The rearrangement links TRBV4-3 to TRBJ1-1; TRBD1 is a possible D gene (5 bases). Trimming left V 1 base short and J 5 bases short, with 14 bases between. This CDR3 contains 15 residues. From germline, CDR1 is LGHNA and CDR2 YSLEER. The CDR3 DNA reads TGCGCCAGCAGCCAAGTCAGGAACGAGGGGACTGAAGCTTTCTTT. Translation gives CASSQVRNEGTEAFF.

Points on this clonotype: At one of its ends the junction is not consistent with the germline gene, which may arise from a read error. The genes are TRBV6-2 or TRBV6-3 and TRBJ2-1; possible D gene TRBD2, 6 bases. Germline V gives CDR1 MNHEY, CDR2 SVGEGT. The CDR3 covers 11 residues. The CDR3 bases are TGTGCCAGCGAAGACGGGGGACTTTTGGTCTTC. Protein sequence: CASEDGGLLVF.

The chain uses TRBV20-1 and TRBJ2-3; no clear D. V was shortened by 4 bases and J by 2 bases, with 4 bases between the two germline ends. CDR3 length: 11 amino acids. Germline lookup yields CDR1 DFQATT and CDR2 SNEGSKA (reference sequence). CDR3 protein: CSATPTDTQYF. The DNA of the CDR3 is TGCAGTGCTACCCCCACAGATACGCAGTATTTT.